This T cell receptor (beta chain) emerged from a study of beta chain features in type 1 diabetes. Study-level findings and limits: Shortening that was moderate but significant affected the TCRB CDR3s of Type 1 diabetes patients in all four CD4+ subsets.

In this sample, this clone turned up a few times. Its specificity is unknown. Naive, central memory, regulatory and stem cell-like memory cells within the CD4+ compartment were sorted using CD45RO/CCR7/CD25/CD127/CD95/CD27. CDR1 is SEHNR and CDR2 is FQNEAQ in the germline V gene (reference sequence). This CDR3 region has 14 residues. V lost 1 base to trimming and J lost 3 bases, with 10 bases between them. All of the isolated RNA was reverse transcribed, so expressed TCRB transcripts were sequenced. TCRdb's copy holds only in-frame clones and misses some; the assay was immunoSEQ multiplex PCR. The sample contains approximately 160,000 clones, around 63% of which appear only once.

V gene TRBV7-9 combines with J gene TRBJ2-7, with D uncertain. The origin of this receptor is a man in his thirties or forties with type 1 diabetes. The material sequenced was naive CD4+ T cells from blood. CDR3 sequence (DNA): TGTGCCAGCAGCTTAGAGGTACATTTCTACGAGCAGTACTTC. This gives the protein CASSLEVHFYEQYF.